A selection of T cell receptor beta chains follows, all from one sample in a study of cytotoxic CD8 clonotypes in ibrutinib-treated CLL. TCRdb keeps only in-frame clones here, not all; method: immunoSEQ multiplex PCR. The sample consists of 130,000 or so clones, around three quarters of them appearing once. Sample: PBMCs, taken after 12 months of ibrutinib treatment. These receptor sequences come from a human donor with chronic lymphocytic leukemia. CDR3s include the opening cysteine and the closing phenylalanine or tryptophan. The D gene is left open where the match is weak. Clone size, where shown, is once, few, many, or a class for clones that have expanded.

V	D	J	size	CDR3	DNA
TRBV5-1	TRBD2	TRBJ2-2	NA	CASSLGLAGTGELFF	TGCGCCAGCAGCTTAGGACTAGCCGGCACCGGGGAGCTGTTTTTT
TRBV10-3	NA	TRBJ2-7	NA	CAISEAREYNEQYF	TGTGCCATCAGTGAGGCCAGGGAGTACAACGAGCAGTACTTC
TRBV5-1	NA	TRBJ2-7	NA	CASRSQNEQYF	TGCGCCAGCAGAAGTCAGAACGAGCAGTACTTC
TRBV28	NA	TRBJ1-1	NA	CASSGAWFRLGTEAFF	TGTGCCAGCAGTGGGGCGTGGTTTCGCCTTGGCACTGAAGCTTTCTTT
TRBV18	TRBD1	TRBJ1-1	NA	CASSPVDRGEAFF	TGTGCCAGCTCACCGGTAGACAGGGGTGAAGCTTTCTTT
TRBV7-2	NA	TRBJ2-7	NA	CASSQQAEMAYEQYF	TGTGCCAGCAGTCAGCAAGCGGAAATGGCCTACGAGCAGTACTTC
TRBV7-9	NA	TRBJ2-1	NA	CASSPGPTGEFF	TGTGCCAGCAGCCCCGGCCCTACCGGGGAGTTCTTC
TRBV10-3	NA	TRBJ2-7	few	CAISVGGAGEQYF	TGTGCCATCAGTGTGGGTGGGGCGGGCGAGCAGTACTTC
TRBV7-2	TRBD2	TRBJ2-4	NA	CASSLGGRAGDIQYF	TGTGCCAGCAGCTTAGGCGGGAGGGCCGGGGACATTCAGTACTTC
TRBV5-5	TRBD1	TRBJ2-3	NA	CASSIQGITDTQYF	TGTGCCAGCAGCATACAGGGGATCACAGATACGCAGTATTTT
TRBV4-1	TRBD1	TRBJ2-7	few	CASSQGDRGYEQYF	TGCGCCAGCAGCCAAGGGGACAGGGGCTACGAGCAGTACTTC
TRBV21-1	NA	TRBJ1-4	few	CASSKFVKGDEKLFF	TGTGCCAGCAGCAAGTTCGTGAAGGGTGATGAAAAACTGTTTTTT
TRBV28	TRBD1	TRBJ1-2	NA	CASSFSGGSHGYTF	TGTGCCAGCAGTTTTTCAGGGGGCTCCCATGGCTACACCTTC
TRBV12-5	TRBD1	TRBJ1-5	many	CASGLVLQGGAPREPQHF	TGTGCTAGTGGTTTGGTTCTGCAGGGGGGTGCCCCAAGAGAGCCCCAGCATTTT
TRBV6-1	NA	TRBJ1-4	NA	CASSEASATNEKLFF	TGTGCCAGCAGTGAAGCTTCCGCAACTAATGAAAAACTGTTTTTT
TRBV10-2	TRBD2	TRBJ2-1	NA	CASRSSGPYNEQFF	TGCGCCAGCAGATCTAGCGGTCCCTACAATGAGCAGTTCTTC
TRBV7-2	NA	TRBJ2-7	NA	CASSLMQGPYEQYF	TGTGCCAGCAGCTTAATGCAGGGGCCCTACGAGCAGTACTTC
TRBV5-1	NA	TRBJ1-2	NA	CASSFVTGINYGYTF	TGCGCCAGCAGCTTCGTAACAGGGATTAACTATGGCTACACCTTC
TRBV6-5	TRBD1	TRBJ2-2	NA	CASSYWDSGELFF	TGTGCCAGCAGTTACTGGGACAGCGGGGAGCTGTTTTTT
TRBV10-3	NA	TRBJ1-4	NA	CAISESATNEKLFF	TGTGCCATCAGCGAGAGTGCAACTAATGAAAAACTGTTTTTT
TRBV5-1	TRBD2	TRBJ2-7	NA	CASSPGLGRESYEQYF	TGCGCCAGCAGCCCAGGGCTCGGGCGGGAGAGCTACGAGCAGTACTTC
TRBV5-1	NA	TRBJ1-6	once	CASSLALVSSYNSPLHF	TGCGCCAGCAGCTTGGCCCTGGTGAGCTCCTATAATTCACCCCTCCACTTT
TRBV19	NA	TRBJ2-7	NA	CASSIGRGSYEQYF	TGTGCCAGTAGTATAGGCCGGGGCTCCTACGAGCAGTACTTC
TRBV19	TRBD2	TRBJ2-7	NA	CASSRTSGRLGVAYEQYF	TGTGCCAGTTCTCGGACTAGCGGGAGACTAGGAGTAGCCTACGAGCAGTACTTC
TRBV28	TRBD1	TRBJ2-7	NA	CATKTGGDAYEQYF	TGTGCCACAAAAACAGGGGGCGACGCCTACGAGCAGTACTTC
TRBV5-1	TRBD1	TRBJ1-4	NA	CASSIGRQGNEKLFF	TGCGCCAGCAGCATAGGACGACAGGGGAATGAAAAACTGTTTTTT
TRBV11-2	TRBD1	TRBJ2-3	NA	CASSTGTGSTDTQYF	TGTGCCAGCAGCACCGGGACAGGGAGTACAGATACGCAGTATTTT
TRBV5-4	NA	TRBJ1-3	NA	CASTWGGNSGNTIYF	TGTGCCAGCACCTGGGGGGGAAACTCTGGAAACACCATATATTTT
TRBV28	NA	TRBJ2-2	NA	CASSSAGPGELFF	TGTGCCAGCAGTTCCGCAGGGCCCGGGGAGCTGTTTTTT
TRBV6-5	TRBD1	TRBJ2-7	NA	CASSRDRSYEQYF	TGTGCCAGCAGTCGGGACAGGAGCTACGAGCAGTACTTC
TRBV6-5	NA	TRBJ1-2	NA	CASRQATGTGYGYTF	TGTGCCAGCAGACAGGCAACCGGGACCGGCTATGGCTACACCTTC
TRBV5-6	TRBD2	TRBJ2-1	NA	CASARASGSGEQFF	TGTGCCAGCGCCCGGGCTAGCGGGAGCGGTGAGCAGTTCTTC
TRBV4-1	TRBD2	TRBJ2-7	NA	CASSQEGTSGSYEQYF	TGCGCCAGCAGCCAAGAAGGGACTAGCGGGAGTTACGAGCAGTACTTC
TRBV7-9	NA	TRBJ2-2	NA	CASSLRRGATGELFF	TGTGCCAGCAGCTTAAGGCGGGGAGCCACCGGGGAGCTGTTTTTT
TRBV14	NA	TRBJ1-2	few	CASSPFPIGRSGGYTF	TGTGCCAGCAGCCCCTTTCCCATCGGACGGAGTGGGGGCTACACCTTC